These 18 T cell receptor beta chains originate from one sample sequenced in a study of metastatic and nonmetastatic thyroid tumors. Thyroid surgery took place with no prior treatment in any patient. TCRdb reprocessed the PCR reads using MiXCR. There are under 15,000 clones in the sample; approximately 12% occur only once, and roughly 15% lies in the top ten. The source material was blood. The source of these receptors is a female donor with papillary thyroid cancer or a benign thyroid nodule (not recorded which). Some clones in this sample may be carry-over from other donors' samples.

Relative to its sample, this clone is medium-sized (0.01 to 0.1%). CDR3 amino acids: CASSYPGGVNTGELFF. The CDR3 region has the DNA TGTGCCAGCAGTTACCCGGGGGGCGTCAACACCGGGGAGCTGTTTTTT. The chain is built from TRBV6-5 and TRBJ2-2, with D perhaps matching TRBD2 (7 bases). The CDR3 is 16 amino acids. Germline CDR1 and CDR2: MNHEY and SVGAGI. Trimming left V 2 bases short and J 2 bases short, with 12 bases between.

The chain has TRBV20-1 and TRBJ2-7; the D gene is possibly TRBD2 (6 bases). The CDR3 spans 17 residues. Trimming left V 1 base short and J 0 bases short, with 19 bases between. Germline lookup yields CDR1 DFQATT and CDR2 SNEGSKA (reference sequence). In nucleotides, the CDR3 is TGCAGTGCTAGAGTCCCCCGTGTGGGGGGAAGCTCCTACGAGCAGTACTTC. Amino acids: CSARVPRVGGSSYEQYF.

With regard to this clone: At one boundary the junction diverges from the germline segment, which might be a read error. The V gene is TRBV7-3, the J gene TRBJ1-1, with 10 bases identical to TRBD1. The CDR3 spans 14 residues. Per germline, CDR1 SGHTA and CDR2 FQGTGA. CDR3 nucleotides: TGTGCCAGCAGCTCAGGGACAGGGGACACTGAAGCTCTCTTT. Residues: CASSSGTGDTEALF. The entire variable domain, with the rest obtained from reference TRBV7-3 and TRBJ1-1, is as follows: GAGVSQTPSNKVTEKGKYVELRCDPISGHTALYWYRQSLGQGPEFLIYFQGTGAADDSGLPNDRFFAVRPEGSVSTLKIQRTERGDSAVYLCASSSGTGDTEALFGQGTRLTVV.

The sample holds many counts of this clone. The chain has TRBV7-9 and TRBJ1-2; 10 bases align to TRBD1. With V trimmed by 5 bases and J by 1 base, 4 bases remained unmatched. The CDR3 runs 15 residues. CDR1 SEHNR and CDR2 FQNEAQ come from the germline V gene (reference sequence). The CDR3 sequence is CASSPGQGDNYGYTF. CDR3 in DNA: TGTGCCAGCAGCCCCGGACAGGGGGATAACTATGGCTACACCTTC.

V gene TRBV7-2 combines with J gene TRBJ2-3; 8 bases are a match to TRBD2. V lost 4 bases to trimming and J lost 1 base; unmatched junction nucleotides: 1. The CDR3 covers 14 residues. Germline V gene sequence: CDR1 SGHTA, CDR2 FQGNSA. The CDR3 sequence: CASSSAGGTDTQYF. Written as DNA, the CDR3 is TGTGCCAGCAGCTCAGCGGGGGGCACAGATACGCAGTATTTT.

This clone was observed many times. A read error may be the cause here, since a much bigger clone is one base away. This CDR3 is CASSEGRAGRGYTF. As DNA, the CDR3 is TGTGCCAGCAGTGAAGGGAGGGCAGGGCGAGGCTACACCTTC. The chain is built from TRBV6-1 and TRBJ1-2; D is possibly TRBD1 (5 bases). Looked up from germline, CDR1 is MNHNS and CDR2 is SASEGT. Trimming stripped 1 base from V and 8 bases from J, with 14 bases between. This CDR3 is built from 14 residues.

The sample holds many counts of this clone. This chain joins TRBV5-1 and TRBJ2-2; D may be TRBD1 (5 bases). V was pared by 6 bases and J by 2 bases, with 17 bases between. This CDR3 spans 16 amino acids. The V gene's germline CDR1 is SGHRS and CDR2 YFSETQ. The chain's CDR3 is CASTVTGPSNTGELFF. CDR3 coding DNA: TGCGCCAGCACCGTAACAGGCCCATCCAACACCGGGGAGCTGTTTTTT.

At least ten counts were recorded for this clone. The V gene is TRBV20-1, the J gene TRBJ2-3; TRBD2 matches 10 bases. Germline V gives CDR1 DFQATT, CDR2 SNEGSKA (reference sequence). CDR3 length equals 15 residues. The V gene end was trimmed by 5 bases and the J gene end by 2 bases; junction bases not matched to a gene: 7. In DNA form, the CDR3 reads TGCAGTGCTCACAGGACTAGCGGACTCACAGATACGCAGTATTTT. This codes for CSAHRTSGLTDTQYF.

This clone is medium-sized by share. The V gene is TRBV19, the J gene TRBJ2-7, with D possibly matching TRBD1 (5 bases). Germline CDR1 is LNHDA and CDR2 is SQIVND (reference sequence). Between the trimmed V and J ends, which lost 3 bases and 4 bases, there was a span of 16 bases. The CDR3 contains 15 residues. CDR3 residues: CASSIMGQGVYEQYF. CDR3 DNA: TGTGCCAGTAGTATTATGGGGCAGGGTGTGTACGAGCAGTACTTC.

This clone occurred many times. This may be a read error, as it is one base from a much larger clone. Other DNA sequences within the sample encode an identical CDR3. V usage is TRBV6-1 and J usage is TRBJ1-2; weak D call: TRBD1 (6 bases). Trimming took 3 bases from V and 5 from J, leaving 10 bases between them. The CDR3 is 13 residues long. Germline loops: CDR1 MNHNS, CDR2 SASEGT. CDR3 in amino acids: CASSEATGYGYTF. The CDR3 bases are TGTGCCAGCAGTGAGGCAACAGGGTATGGCTACACCTTC.

This clone is classed as large. Other DNA sequences in this sample translate to the same CDR3. The V call is TRBV5-1, the J call TRBJ2-3; 8 nucleotides align to TRBD2. The CDR3 totals 16 residues. CDR1 is SGHRS and CDR2 is YFSETQ in the germline V gene. V dropped 0 bases and J dropped 6; count of bases not matched to a gene: 9. The CDR3 loop reads CASSLEVSGGRDTQYF. The CDR3 DNA follows: TGCGCCAGCAGCTTGGAGGTCAGCGGGGGTAGGGATACGCAGTATTTT.

This clone is medium-sized in the sample. The chain uses TRBV28 and TRBJ1-2; 8 bases are shared with TRBD1. This CDR3 comprises 15 residues. V trimming: 6 bases; J trimming: 8 bases; junction bases outside the gene matches: 14. Germline CDR1 and CDR2: MDHEN and SYDVKM. The CDR3 sequence: CASSPADRAHGGYTF. The CDR3 nucleotides are TGTGCCAGCAGCCCCGCGGACAGGGCGCATGGAGGCTACACCTTC.

Notes on this clone: With a much larger clone just one base away, this may be a read error. The rearrangement links TRBV5-5 to TRBJ2-1; 7 positions agree with TRBD2. Germline-derived CDR1 and CDR2 are SGHKS and YYEKEE (reference sequence). This CDR3 has 15 residues. The CDR3 protein is CACSLSPTSSNEQLF. The CDR3 bases are TGTGCCTGCAGCTTGTCCCCGACTAGCTCGAATGAGCAGCTCTTC.

The chain recombines TRBV5-1 with TRBJ1-2, with D uncertain. The CDR3 is 15 amino acids. Per the germline V gene, CDR1 is SGHRS and CDR2 is YFSETQ. V lost 0 bases, J lost 4 bases, and 13 bases lay in between. In DNA, the CDR3 is TGCGCCAGCAGCTTGGTCTCGCCAGCGTCCTATGGCTACACCTTC. This gives the protein CASSLVSPASYGYTF.

The chain uses TRBV30 and TRBJ2-2; D may be TRBD2 (6 bases). This CDR3 contains 18 residues. The V end was cut by 0 bases, the J end by 4 bases, with 21 bases between. Germline V lookup: CDR1 GTSNPN, CDR2 SVGIG (reference sequence). The CDR3 nucleotides read TGTGCCTGGAGTGTAGGAATTAGCGGTTTCAGGAGCACCGGGGAGCTGTTTTTT. Translation: CAWSVGISGFRSTGELFF.

This clone was counted ten times or more. The chain couples TRBV2 to TRBJ1-1; 8 nucleotides line up with TRBD1. The CDR3 has 14 amino acids. Looked up from germline, CDR1 is SNHLY and CDR2 is FYNNEI. After removal of 6 bases from V and 4 bases from J, the junction contained 7 bases not matched to a gene. The CDR3 DNA follows: TGTGCCAGCAGGGCCGCAGGGGGCGGCACTGAAGCTTTCTTT. Its protein is CASRAAGGGTEAFF.

This clone was counted many times. The gene calls are TRBV6-1 and TRBJ2-5; D uncertain. The ends were cut back, 4 bases at V and 5 bases at J, with 14 bases in the middle. The CDR3 covers 14 residues. In germline, CDR1 is MNHNS, CDR2 SASEGT. The CDR3 loop reads CASSGQEGWETQYF. The CDR3 nucleotides are TGTGCCAGCAGTGGACAAGAAGGGTGGGAGACCCAGTACTTC.

This clone is medium-sized in the sample. CDR3 in DNA: TGTGCCAGCAGTGAAGCGAATGGCAGGGACTATGGCTACACCTTC. This gives the protein CASSEANGRDYGYTF. V usage is TRBV6-1 and J usage is TRBJ1-2; a weak D match, TRBD1 (5 bases). This CDR3 is 15 amino acids long. V was clipped by 0 bases and J by 3 bases, with 11 bases between them. CDR1 is MNHNS, CDR2 SASEGT, per germline.